The sequence of this TCR beta chain was determined in a study of T cell responses to AZD1222 COVID-19 vaccine. Remarks on this clone: Antigen unknown.

This table comes from immunoSEQ multiplex PCR, and its TCRdb copy is limited to in-frame clones, with some not included. The sample shows more than 85,000 clones, around 76% of them seen only once. Findings of the study overall: Along spike, vaccine-associated CD4 TCRs were found throughout, with dominance at 160-218 and 743-854. As reported, nearly half of all spike-specific TCRs target variant regions that are unmutated. Donors, mostly white British, included more females; clonal diversity was possibly underestimated.

The V gene lost 4 bases and the J gene lost 5 bases, with 18 bases spanning the gap. The CDR3 loop spans 15 amino acids. In germline, CDR1 is ENHRY, CDR2 SYGVKD. This TCR came from an adult in good health. J is TRBJ2-7 and V is TRBV10-3; D remains ambiguous. The source material was peripheral blood, sampled on day 0 of AZD1222 vaccination. CDR3 protein: CAISVSDSSPHEQYF. The CDR3 DNA reads as TGTGCCATCAGTGTTTCCGACTCTTCCCCCCACGAGCAGTACTTC.